The 5 T cell receptor beta chains given below trace back to one sample, sequenced in a study of cytomegalovirus exposure and HLA in healthy donors. This PCR relied on a set of 60 Vbeta primers and 13 Jbeta primers. Sequencing used immunoSEQ multiplex PCR; TCRdb keeps in-frame clones, though not all of them. The sample records over 150,000 clones, about four fifths being singletons. Material: PBMCs. All receptors come from a man aged 18-30 years in good health and CMV-seronegative.

The rearrangement joins TRBV9 to TRBJ1-2, with 7 bases matching TRBD1. From germline, CDR1 is SGDLS and CDR2 YYNGEE. The CDR3 is 16 amino acids. Trimming at V came to 4 bases and at J to 1 base, leaving 10 bases not matched to a gene. The CDR3 is CASSPGQVLHNYGYTF. CDR3 nucleotides: TGTGCCAGCAGCCCCGGACAGGTCCTTCATAACTATGGCTACACCTTC.

This clone has only a few counts. The gene calls are TRBV27 and TRBJ2-1, with D tentatively TRBD1 (6 bases). The V and J ends lost 3 bases and 9 bases respectively, with 12 bases between them. The V gene's germline CDR1 is MNHEY and CDR2 SMNVEV (reference sequence). The CDR3 spans 13 residues. CDR3 protein: CASSLWGPGEQFF. The CDR3 nucleotides are TGTGCCAGCAGTTTGTGGGGGCCGGGTGAGCAGTTCTTC.

The sample holds a few counts of this clone. The chain links TRBV19 to TRBJ2-5; D uncertain. The CDR3 runs to 13 residues. The ends were cut back, 3 bases at V and 0 bases at J, with 5 bases in the middle. Germline values: CDR1 LNHDA, CDR2 SQIVND (reference sequence). This CDR3 is CASSMPDQETQYF. The CDR3 DNA follows: TGTGCCAGTAGTATGCCAGACCAAGAGACCCAGTACTTC. The full variable domain, completed using reference TRBV19 and TRBJ2-5, is DGGITQSPKYLFRKEGQNVTLSCEQNLNHDAMYWYRQDPGQGLRLIYYSQIVNDFQKGDIAEGYSVSREKKESFPLTVTSAQKNPTAFYLCASSMPDQETQYFGPGTRLLVL.

This chain uses TRBV19 with TRBJ1-2, with 9 bases aligning to TRBD1. The CDR3 is 17 amino acids. V shed 3 bases, J shed 1 base, and the junction held 9 bases outside the gene matches. The germline V gene encodes CDR1 LNHDA and CDR2 SQIVND (reference sequence). The CDR3 DNA sequence: TGTGCCAGTAGTATCCGGACAGGGGTGGGGGTTAACTATGGCTACACCTTC. Translation gives CASSIRTGVGVNYGYTF. Variable domain in full (rest from reference TRBV19 and TRBJ1-2): DGGITQSPKYLFRKEGQNVTLSCEQNLNHDAMYWYRQDPGQGLRLIYYSQIVNDFQKGDIAEGYSVSREKKESFPLTVTSAQKNPTAFYLCASSIRTGVGVNYGYTFGSGTRLTVV.

This chain links TRBV10-1 with TRBJ1-4, with no clear D. CDR3 length: 16 residues. Deletions cut 0 bases from V and 0 bases from J, with 8 bases between. Germline CDR1 is WNHNN and CDR2 is SYGVQD (reference sequence). The CDR3 bases are TGCGCCAGCAGTGAGTCCGGTTTAGCAACTAATGAAAAACTGTTTTTT. Translating it yields CASSESGLATNEKLFF.